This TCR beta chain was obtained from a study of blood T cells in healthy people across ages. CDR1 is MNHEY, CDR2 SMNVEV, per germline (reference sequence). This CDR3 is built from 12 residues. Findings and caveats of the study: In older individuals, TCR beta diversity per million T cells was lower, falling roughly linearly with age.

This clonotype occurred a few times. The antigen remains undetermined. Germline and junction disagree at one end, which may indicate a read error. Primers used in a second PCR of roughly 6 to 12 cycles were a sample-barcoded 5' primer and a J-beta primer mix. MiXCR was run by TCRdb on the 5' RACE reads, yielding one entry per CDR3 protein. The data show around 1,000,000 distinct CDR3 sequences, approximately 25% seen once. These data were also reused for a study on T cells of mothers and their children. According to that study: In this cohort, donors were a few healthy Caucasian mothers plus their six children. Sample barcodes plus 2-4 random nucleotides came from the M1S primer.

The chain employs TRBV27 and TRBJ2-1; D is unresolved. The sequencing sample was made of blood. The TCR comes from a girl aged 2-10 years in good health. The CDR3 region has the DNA TGTGCCAACAGTTTTCCGGACAATGAGCAGTTCTTC. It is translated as CANSFPDNEQFF.